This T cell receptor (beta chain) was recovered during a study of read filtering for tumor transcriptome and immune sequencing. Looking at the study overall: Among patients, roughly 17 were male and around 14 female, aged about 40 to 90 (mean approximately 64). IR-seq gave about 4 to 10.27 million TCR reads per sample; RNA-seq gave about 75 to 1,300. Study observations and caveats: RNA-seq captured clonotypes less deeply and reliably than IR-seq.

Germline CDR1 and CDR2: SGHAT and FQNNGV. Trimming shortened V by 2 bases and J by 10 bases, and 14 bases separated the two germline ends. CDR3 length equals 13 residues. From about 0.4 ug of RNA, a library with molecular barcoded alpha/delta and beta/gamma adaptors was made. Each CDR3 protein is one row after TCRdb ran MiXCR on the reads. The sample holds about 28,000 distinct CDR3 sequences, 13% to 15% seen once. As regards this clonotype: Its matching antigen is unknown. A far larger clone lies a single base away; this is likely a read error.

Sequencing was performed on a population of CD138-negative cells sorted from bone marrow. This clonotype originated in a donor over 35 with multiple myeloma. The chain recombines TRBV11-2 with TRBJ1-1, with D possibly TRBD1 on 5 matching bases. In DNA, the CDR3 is TGTGCCAGCAGCTTATCCTTCGTTGGGGGAGCTTTCTTT. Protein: CASSLSFVGGAFF.